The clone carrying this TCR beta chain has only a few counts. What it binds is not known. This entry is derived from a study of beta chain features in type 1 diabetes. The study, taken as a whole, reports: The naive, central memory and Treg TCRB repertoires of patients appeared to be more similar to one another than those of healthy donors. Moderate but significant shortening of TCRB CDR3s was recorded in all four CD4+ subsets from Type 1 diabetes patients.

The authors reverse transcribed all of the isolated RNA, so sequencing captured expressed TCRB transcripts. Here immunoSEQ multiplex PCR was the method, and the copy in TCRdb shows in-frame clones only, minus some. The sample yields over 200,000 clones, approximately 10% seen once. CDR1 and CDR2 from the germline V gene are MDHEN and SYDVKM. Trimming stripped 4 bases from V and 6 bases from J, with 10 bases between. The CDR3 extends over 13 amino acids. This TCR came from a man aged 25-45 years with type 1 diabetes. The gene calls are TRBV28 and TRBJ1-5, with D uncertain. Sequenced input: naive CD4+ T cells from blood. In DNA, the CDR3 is TGTGCCAGCAGTTCAGTCCCACGTCAGCCCCAGCATTTT. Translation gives CASSSVPRQPQHF.